This entry lists 22 T cell receptor beta chains sequenced from one sample in a study of blood T cell repertoires in COVID-19. The method was immunoSEQ multiplex PCR; TCRdb's version includes in-frame clones alone and lacks a portion of them. The sample consists of 140,000 to 150,000 clones, approximately 87% of them appearing once. Specimen: peripheral blood. The receptors here all came from a woman aged 45-65 years with active or convalescent COVID-19.

This rearrangement joins TRBV7-2 to TRBJ2-3; 7 bases fit TRBD2. The length of the CDR3 is 16 residues. With 2 bases clipped from V and 2 bases from J, the junction kept 7 bases outside the gene matches. In germline, CDR1 is SGHTA, CDR2 FQGNSA. DNA of the CDR3: TGTGCCAGCAGCTTACATCAGCGGGGAACCACAGATACGCAGTATTTT. As protein: CASSLHQRGTTDTQYF.

This clone was seen a few times. The chain is built from TRBV5-1 and TRBJ1-1; 9 positions match TRBD1. Germline CDR1 SGHRS, CDR2 YFSETQ. This CDR3 spans 15 amino acids. V was clipped by 6 bases and J by 0 bases; unmatched bases: 6. The CDR3 is CASMTGGGMNTEAFF. Written as DNA, the CDR3 is TGCGCCAGCATGACAGGGGGAGGAATGAACACTGAAGCTTTCTTT.

Of note for this clone: Here the CDR3 omits its conserved ending phenylalanine or tryptophan, so a read error is the likely source. The limits of the CDR3 on the DNA are not certain, so only TCRdb's listed CDR3 is given. The gene calls are TRBV6-1 and TRBJ2-3; the table assigns TRBD2, which was not confirmed against the DNA. The CDR3 is 12 amino acids long, termini counted. Germline CDR1 MNHNS, CDR2 SASEGT. CDR3 region: CASSEILGGGSY.

This rearrangement joins TRBV30 to TRBJ1-2; D unresolved. Per germline, CDR1 GTSNPN and CDR2 SVGIG (reference sequence). CDR3 length: 12 amino acids. Trimming removed 2 bases at V and 7 bases at J, with 11 bases between. The CDR3 DNA reads TGTGCCTGGAGTTCCTCTATCGGTGGCTACACCTTC. Amino acids: CAWSSSIGGYTF.

The chain employs TRBV7-9 and TRBJ1-6; perhaps TRBD1 as D (6 bases). V was trimmed by 1 base and J by 7 bases, leaving 11 bases between them. Per germline, CDR1 SEHNR and CDR2 FQNEAQ (reference sequence). The CDR3 has 15 residues. The CDR3: CASSLDGQFNSPLHF. CDR3 nucleotides: TGTGCCAGCAGCTTAGATGGACAGTTCAATTCACCCCTCCACTTT.

The genes are TRBV5-1 and TRBJ2-2, with 10 nucleotides matching TRBD1. Germline V gives CDR1 SGHRS, CDR2 YFSETQ. This CDR3 comprises 15 residues. After removal of 4 bases from V and 6 bases from J, the junction contained 6 bases not matched to a gene. The CDR3 is CASSMDRGASGELFF. CDR3 sequence (DNA): TGCGCCAGCAGCATGGACAGGGGGGCGTCCGGGGAGCTGTTTTTT.

V and J are TRBV10-1 and TRBJ1-6; TRBD1 agrees at 10 bases. Per the germline V gene, CDR1 is WNHNN and CDR2 is SYGVQD (reference sequence). This CDR3 is built from 14 residues. V lost 2 bases and J lost 14; bases outside the gene matches: 6. For the CDR3, the DNA is TGCGCCAGCAGTGAGAGACAGGGGGCCGGGTCCCTCCACTTT. As protein: CASSERQGAGSLHF.

The chain recombines TRBV29-1 with TRBJ2-7; TRBD1 might be the D (5 bases). The germline CDR1 and CDR2 sequences are SQVTM and ANQGSEA. The CDR3 extends over 12 amino acids. The V gene lost 5 bases and the J gene lost 0 bases, with 8 bases spanning the gap. CDR3 in amino acids: CSVSGLSYEQYF. The CDR3, as DNA: TGCAGCGTTTCAGGGCTCTCCTACGAGCAGTACTTC.

This clone has just one count. The CDR3, as DNA: TGCGCCAGCAGCTCCCGACAGGGACCTCGAGGAACTGAAGCTTTCTTT. Amino acids: CASSSRQGPRGTEAFF. This chain joins TRBV5-1 and TRBJ1-1, with 7 bases lining up with TRBD1. CDR3 length: 16 residues. The germline V gene encodes CDR1 SGHRS and CDR2 YFSETQ. Trimming cost V 3 bases and J 5 bases; bases outside gene matches: 13.

This chain joins TRBV11-2 and TRBJ2-1, with 10 bases fitting TRBD2. CDR1 is SGHAT and CDR2 is FQNNGV in the germline V gene. J lost 0 bases, V lost 4 bases, and 6 bases had no gene match. This CDR3 spans 17 amino acids. The DNA for the CDR3 is TGTGCCAGCAGCTGGACTAGCGGCGAATACTCCTACAATGAGCAGTTCTTC. Translated: CASSWTSGEYSYNEQFF.

This chain links TRBV28 with TRBJ1-3; 7 bases fit TRBD1. Germline loops: CDR1 MDHEN, CDR2 SYDVKM. This CDR3 region has 17 residues. Trimming removed 6 bases from V and 0 bases from J; junction bases left unmatched: 11. In DNA, the CDR3 is TGTGCCAGCAGCCAGAAGAGGACAGGTTCCTCTGGAAACACCATATATTTT. Amino acid sequence: CASSQKRTGSSGNTIYF.

The rearrangement links TRBV12-3 or TRBV12-4 to TRBJ1-3, with TRBD1 as a possible D gene (6 bases). This CDR3 is 13 amino acids long. Trimming removed 9 bases at V and 0 bases at J, with 9 bases between. This CDR3 is CASRTVSGNTIYF. The CDR3 DNA reads TGTGCCAGTAGGACAGTCTCTGGAAACACCATATATTTT.

The rearrangement links TRBV12-3 or TRBV12-4 to TRBJ1-2; no definite D call. The CDR3 spans 12 residues. Trimming left V 4 bases short and J 2 bases short, with 5 bases between. The CDR3 reads CASSYQNYGYTF. In DNA, the CDR3 is TGTGCCAGCAGTTACCAGAACTATGGCTACACCTTC.

The chain has TRBV28 and TRBJ1-2, with a tentative D call TRBD1 (6 bases). V lost 1 base and J 2 bases, leaving 11 bases between the germline ends. The CDR3 length is 15 residues. Germline V gene lookup returns CDR1 MDHEN and CDR2 SYDVKM. The CDR3 spells CASSLYGGPNYGYTF. The CDR3 DNA sequence: TGTGCCAGCAGTTTATATGGGGGCCCCAACTATGGCTACACCTTC.

The chain recombines TRBV7-2 with TRBJ2-7; 10 positions match TRBD1. The V and J ends lost 5 bases and 1 base, in that order; junction bases with no gene match: 5. The CDR3 covers 15 residues. The V gene's germline CDR1 is SGHTA and CDR2 FQGNSA. DNA of the CDR3: TGTGCCAGCAGCGGGCCGGGACAGGGGTCCTACGAGCAGTACTTC. It encodes CASSGPGQGSYEQYF.

The chain has TRBV11-3 and TRBJ2-1, with TRBD1 as a possible D gene (7 bases). The CDR3 extends over 17 amino acids. The germline V gene encodes CDR1 SGHNT and CDR2 YENEEA. Trimming left V 5 bases short and J 5 bases short, with 22 bases between. The CDR3 DNA follows: TGTGCCAGCAGCGCACAACAGGGGAGGCCGGCAGACAATGAGCAGTTCTTC. It yields the protein CASSAQQGRPADNEQFF.

The chain joins TRBV7-9 to TRBJ1-4; 7 bases are shared with TRBD1. The V segment lost 1 base and the J segment 6 bases; nucleotides outside the gene matches: 2. This CDR3 spans 14 amino acids. CDR1 is SEHNR, CDR2 FQNEAQ, per germline (reference sequence). CDR3 sequence reads: CASSLGGTDEKLFF. The CDR3 DNA reads TGTGCCAGCAGCTTAGGTGGGACAGATGAAAAACTGTTTTTT.

This rearrangement joins TRBV27 to TRBJ2-1, with TRBD2 matching 10 bases. V dropped 6 bases and J dropped 7; count of bases not matched to a gene: 9. The CDR3 loop spans 15 amino acids. Germline CDR1 reads MNHEY; CDR2 reads SMNVEV (reference sequence). The chain's CDR3 is CASSPAGGRNNEQFF. The CDR3 DNA reads as TGTGCCAGCAGCCCAGCGGGAGGGAGGAATAATGAGCAGTTCTTC.

Details on this clone: Other DNA sequences in the sample encode the same CDR3. The chain links TRBV7-3 to TRBJ2-1; D not resolved. Germline CDR1 and CDR2: SGHTA and FQGTGA. Trimming stripped 5 bases from V and 1 base from J, with 6 bases between. The CDR3 consists of 13 residues. The CDR3 region has the DNA TGTGCCAGCAGCCCAGGTTCCTACAATGAGCAGTTCTTC. Its translation: CASSPGSYNEQFF.

Only one count was recorded for this clone. The rearrangement links TRBV18 to TRBJ2-1, with 11 bases lining up with TRBD2. Germline V CDR1 and CDR2: KGHSH, LQKENI. J was trimmed by 7 bases and V by 2 bases; bases with no gene match: 4. CDR3 size: 15 residues. The CDR3 sequence: CASSPIGTSGNEQFF. In DNA form, the CDR3 reads TGTGCCAGCTCACCAATTGGGACTAGCGGAAATGAGCAGTTCTTC.

In nucleotides, the CDR3 is TGTGCCAGCAGTTCGACAGCGTACACTGAAGCTTTCTTT. Its protein product is CASSSTAYTEAFF. The J gene is TRBJ1-1, the V gene TRBV5-6; maybe TRBD1 (5 bases). Germline CDR1 and CDR2: SGHDT and YYEEEE. The ends were cut back, 5 bases at V and 3 bases at J, with 11 bases in the middle. This CDR3 contains 13 residues.

This clone was seen just once. The rearrangement uses TRBV28 and TRBJ1-2; no definite D call. Germline-derived CDR1 and CDR2 are MDHEN and SYDVKM. The CDR3 extends over 13 amino acids. V was cut by 6 bases and J by 4 bases, with 12 bases left in between. This CDR3 is CASRPHGLYGYTF. The CDR3 DNA reads as TGTGCCAGCAGGCCCCATGGACTCTATGGCTACACCTTC.